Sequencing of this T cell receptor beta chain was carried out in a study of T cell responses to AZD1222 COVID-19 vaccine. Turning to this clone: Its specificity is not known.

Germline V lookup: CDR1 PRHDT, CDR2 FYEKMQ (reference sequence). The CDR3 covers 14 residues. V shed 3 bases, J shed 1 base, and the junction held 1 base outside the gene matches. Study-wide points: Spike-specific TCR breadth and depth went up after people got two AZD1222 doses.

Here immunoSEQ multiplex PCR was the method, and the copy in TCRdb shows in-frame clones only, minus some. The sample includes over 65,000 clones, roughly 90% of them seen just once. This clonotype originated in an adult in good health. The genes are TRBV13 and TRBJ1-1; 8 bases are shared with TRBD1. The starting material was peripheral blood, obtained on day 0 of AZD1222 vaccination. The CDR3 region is CASSFTGGNTEAFF. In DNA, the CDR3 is TGTGCCAGCAGCTTTACAGGGGGGAACACTGAAGCTTTCTTT.